There are many counts of the clone carrying this T cell receptor beta chain. Antigen unknown. Clones were read by immunoSEQ multiplex PCR, and TCRdb kept only the in-frame ones, dropping some. The repertoire consists of around 94,000 clones, with about 87% occurring once and the leading ten covering approximately 14%. The data belong to a study of identifying expanded T cells in peripheral blood. No infections or other immune events were documented during collection. This CDR3 has 14 residues. Trimming shortened V by 1 base and J by 2 bases, and 9 bases separated the two germline ends. Germline V gene data show CDR1 as SGHAT and CDR2 as FQNNGV. General study results and limits: Variance in clone template counts between approximately 2-week samples significantly increased with total template count across all healthy donors. Approximately 1.1 clones differed between technical replicates, versus around 15 and 19 over time.

The TCR sequence derives from a person between 18 and 69 years old in good health. The source material was blood. The chain recombines TRBV11-2 with TRBJ2-7; D gene ambiguous. In DNA, the CDR3 is TGTGCCAGCAGCTTAGGGCCAAGAACCTACGAGCAGTACTTC. It codes for CASSLGPRTYEQYF.